This T cell receptor (beta chain) is from a study of T cells after yellow fever vaccination (dated by TCRdb to about 2019). Some background on the complete study: The SMART-Seq v4 Ultra Low Input RNA kit was used to prepare libraries from fractions with low cell numbers. The cohort comprised two healthy male donors, one aged 18 to 30 and one aged 30 to 40 years. Bulk TCR alpha and beta repertoires were sequenced longitudinally to track T-cell clones before and after primary and booster YFV17D yellow fever vaccination. Bulk PBMC replicates and cell subsets were isolated from blood drawn at multiple timepoints before and after both primary and secondary immunization. What the study reported, not specific to this receptor: A small share of clonotypes was detected in both CD4 and CD8 compartments, with the overlap likely arising from convergent recombination. Only a couple of donors were included in the study, so the extent to which the findings can be generalized is limited. The secondary T-cell response was weaker than the primary response but faster, peaking on day 5 instead of day 15. After the booster, most clones that had expanded after primary vaccination were detected again (approximately 95% of CD4 and around 88% of CD8), suggesting broad maintenance of memory. Computational filtering was required because FACS-sorted repertoires could contain abundant contaminating clonotypes from the bulk population.

Between the V and J ends, shortened by 0 bases and 2 bases respectively, the junction contains 7 bases. From a lookup of the germline V gene (reference sequence), CDR1 and CDR2 are DFQATT and SNEGSKA. From the cysteine up to the phenylalanine, the CDR3 has a length of 13 residues. The read is trimmed to its CDR3 DNA, 39 bases read in frame from base 1. The treatment or condition label on this specimen signifies: live attenuated yellow fever vaccine strain. PBMCs were isolated from peripheral blood using a standard Ficoll-Paque protocol. CD4 and CD8 T-cell fractions were isolated with Dynabeads CD4 and CD8 positive selection kits. TriZol was used to extract RNA from bulk PBMCs, from CD4 and CD8 fractions, and from dextramer-positive and dextramer-negative fractions. TCR cDNA was synthesized by 5'RACE template switching, through which a universal primer site and unique molecular identifiers were introduced. Priming for cDNA synthesis came from both the TCR alpha and TCR beta constant segments. Libraries were amplified in two PCR steps, with sample barcodes and sequencing adapters added in the second step. Sequencing of libraries was done on Illumina HiSeq 2500 (2x100 bp) or NovaSeq (2x150 bp). The paper's processing steps were these. Demultiplexing of reads and collapsing into UMI consensus sequences were performed with MIGEC, and V(D)J alignment was carried out with MiXCR. Vaccine-responding clonotypes were identified with edgeR using replicate PBMC samples, with FDR below 0.01 and a log2 fold change above 5 up to day 15 being required. Each bulk clonotype received a CD4 or CD8 identity based on whether the sequenced CD4 or CD8 repertoire contained that clonotype at higher abundance. The public reads were quality trimmed at Q25 with fastp and then assembled into clones with MiXCR by TCRdb, keeping productive beta chains. Each entry is one CDR3 protein sequence, shown with its most common DNA and genes. The V and J calls and clone size come from TCRdb's table, not from the authors' own analysis. The sample has approximately 110,000 distinct CDR3 sequences on record, around 7.7% of them singletons. Clones ranked in the top ten supply roughly 2.5% of the sample.

This clonotype has a count of ten or more. The antigen it binds to is not known. Base qualities are missing; no much larger clone stands one base away. The sequencing here drew on CD4+ T cells sorted from PBMCs, taken 10 to 11 days after the first yellow fever vaccination. The receptor comes from a man younger than 35 who received the YFV17D yellow fever vaccine. The sequence is built from TRBV20-1 and TRBJ2-5; the D gene assignment is ambiguous. The CDR3 region reads CSARDPQQETQYF. The DNA is as follows: TGCAGTGCTAGAGACCCACAGCAAGAGACCCAGTACTTC.